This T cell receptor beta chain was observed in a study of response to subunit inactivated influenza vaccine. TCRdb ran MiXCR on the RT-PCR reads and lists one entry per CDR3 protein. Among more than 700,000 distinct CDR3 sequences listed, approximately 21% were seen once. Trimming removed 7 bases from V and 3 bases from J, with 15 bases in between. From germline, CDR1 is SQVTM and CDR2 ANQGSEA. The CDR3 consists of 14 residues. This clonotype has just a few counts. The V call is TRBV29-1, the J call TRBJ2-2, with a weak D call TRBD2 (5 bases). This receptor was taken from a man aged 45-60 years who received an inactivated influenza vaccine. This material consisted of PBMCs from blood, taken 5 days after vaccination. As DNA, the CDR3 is TGCAGCGCCTCTGCGGGTACGGACACCGGGGAGCTGTTTTTT. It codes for CSASAGTDTGELFF.